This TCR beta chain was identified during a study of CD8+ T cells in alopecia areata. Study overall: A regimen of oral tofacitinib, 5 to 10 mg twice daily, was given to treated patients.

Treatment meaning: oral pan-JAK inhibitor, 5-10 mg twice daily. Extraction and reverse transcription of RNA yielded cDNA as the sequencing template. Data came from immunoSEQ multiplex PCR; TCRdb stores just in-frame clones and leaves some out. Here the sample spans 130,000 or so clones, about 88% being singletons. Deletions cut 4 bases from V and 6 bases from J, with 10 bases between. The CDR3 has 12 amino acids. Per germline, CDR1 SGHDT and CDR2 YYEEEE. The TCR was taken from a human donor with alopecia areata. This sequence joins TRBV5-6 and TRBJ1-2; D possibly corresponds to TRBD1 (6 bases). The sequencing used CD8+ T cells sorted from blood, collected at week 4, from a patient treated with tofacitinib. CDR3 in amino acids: CASSTGTHGYTF. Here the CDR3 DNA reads TGTGCCAGCAGCACCGGGACACATGGCTACACCTTC.